This TCR beta chain was recovered during a study of blood T cells in healthy people across ages. Each of the donors had roughly 9.4 milliliters of peripheral blood drawn into EDTA-treated Vacutainer tubes. Germline V gene sequence: CDR1 MDHEN, CDR2 SYDVKM. V lost 6 bases and J lost 3, with 8 bases in between. There are 13 residues in the CDR3. Primed by a sample-barcoded 5' primer and a J-beta primer mix, a second PCR proceeded for 7 to 11 cycles. Tagging of each cDNA molecule was performed by a template-switch adaptor with 12 random nucleotides. TCRdb reprocessed the 5' RACE reads with MiXCR, giving one entry per CDR3 protein. The sample comprises roughly 1.4 million distinct CDR3 sequences, 59% of which are singletons, and under 8.5% rests with the top ten.

The V gene is TRBV28, the J gene TRBJ1-4; tentatively, D is TRBD1 (6 bases). The sample consisted of blood. This clonotype originated in a man between 18 and 29 years old in good health. The DNA of the CDR3 is TGTGCCAGCAGCGACAGGTCTAATGAAAAACTGTTTTTT. Protein sequence: CASSDRSNEKLFF.